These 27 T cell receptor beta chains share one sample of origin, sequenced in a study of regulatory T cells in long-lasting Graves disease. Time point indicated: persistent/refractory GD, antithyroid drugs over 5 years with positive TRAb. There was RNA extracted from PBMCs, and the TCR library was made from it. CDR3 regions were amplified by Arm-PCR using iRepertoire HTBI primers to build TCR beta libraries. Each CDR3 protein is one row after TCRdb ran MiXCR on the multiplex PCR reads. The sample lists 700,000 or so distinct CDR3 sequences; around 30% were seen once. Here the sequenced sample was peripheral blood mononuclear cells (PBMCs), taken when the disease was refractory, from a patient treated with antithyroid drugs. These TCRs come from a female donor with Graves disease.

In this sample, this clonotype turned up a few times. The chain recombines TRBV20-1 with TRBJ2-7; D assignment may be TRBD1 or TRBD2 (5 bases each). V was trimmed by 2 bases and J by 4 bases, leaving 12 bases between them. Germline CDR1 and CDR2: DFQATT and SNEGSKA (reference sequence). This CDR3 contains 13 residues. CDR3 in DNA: TGCAGTGCTAGATGGACTGGGGCTTACGAGCAGTACTTC. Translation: CSARWTGAYEQYF.

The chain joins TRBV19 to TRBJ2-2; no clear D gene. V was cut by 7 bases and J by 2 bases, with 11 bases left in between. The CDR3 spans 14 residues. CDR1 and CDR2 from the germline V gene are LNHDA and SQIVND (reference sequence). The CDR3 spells CASNVALNTGELFF. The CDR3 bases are TGTGCCAGTAACGTGGCCCTAAACACCGGGGAGCTGTTTTTT.

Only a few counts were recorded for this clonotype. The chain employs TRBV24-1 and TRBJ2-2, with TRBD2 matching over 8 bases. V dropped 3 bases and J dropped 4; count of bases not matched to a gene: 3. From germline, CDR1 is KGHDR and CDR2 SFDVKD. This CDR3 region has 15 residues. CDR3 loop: CATSDHTSGTGELFF. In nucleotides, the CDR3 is TGTGCCACCAGTGATCACACTAGCGGCACCGGGGAGCTGTTTTTT.

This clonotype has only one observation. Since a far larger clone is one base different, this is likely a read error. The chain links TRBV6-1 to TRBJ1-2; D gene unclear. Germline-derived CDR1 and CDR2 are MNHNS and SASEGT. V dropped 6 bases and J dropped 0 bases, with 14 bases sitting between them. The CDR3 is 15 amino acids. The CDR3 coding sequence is TGTGCCAGCAGGCCACTGGAACGGACTAACTATGGCTACACCTTC. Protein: CASRPLERTNYGYTF.

The CDR3 bases are TGTGCCAGCAGCCAAGACCTAAATCCCTACGAGCAGTACTTC. Translating gives CASSQDLNPYEQYF. V gene TRBV4-2 combines with J gene TRBJ2-7; D is undetermined. The CDR3 contains 14 residues. The V gene lost 0 bases and the J gene lost 2 bases, with 8 bases spanning the gap. CDR1 LGHNA and CDR2 YNFKEQ come from the germline V gene.

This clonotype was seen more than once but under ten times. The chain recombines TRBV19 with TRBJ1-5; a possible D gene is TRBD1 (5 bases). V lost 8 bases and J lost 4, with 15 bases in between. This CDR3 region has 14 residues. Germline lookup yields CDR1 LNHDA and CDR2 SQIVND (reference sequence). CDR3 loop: CASSWQGSNQPQHF. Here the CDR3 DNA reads TGTGCCAGTTCCTGGCAGGGCTCTAATCAGCCCCAGCATTTT.

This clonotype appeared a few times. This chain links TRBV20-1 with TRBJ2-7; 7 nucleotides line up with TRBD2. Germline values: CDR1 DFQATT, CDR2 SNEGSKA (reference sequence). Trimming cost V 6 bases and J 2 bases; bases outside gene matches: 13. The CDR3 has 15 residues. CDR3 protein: CSAGDYQTPPYEQYF. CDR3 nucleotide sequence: TGCAGTGCGGGGGACTACCAGACACCTCCCTACGAGCAGTACTTC.

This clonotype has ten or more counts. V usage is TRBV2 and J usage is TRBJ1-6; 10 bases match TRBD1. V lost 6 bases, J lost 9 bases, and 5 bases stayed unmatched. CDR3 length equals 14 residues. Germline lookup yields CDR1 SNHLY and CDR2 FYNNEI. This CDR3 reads CASSKDRGGSPLHF. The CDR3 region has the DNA TGTGCCAGCAGCAAGGACAGGGGGGGTTCACCCCTCCACTTT.

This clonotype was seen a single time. CDR3 sequence reads: CASSSTGGASYGYTF. CDR3 nucleotides: TGTGCCAGCAGCTCTACCGGGGGAGCCTCCTATGGCTACACCTTC. The V and J genes are TRBV7-9 and TRBJ1-2, with D possibly TRBD1 on 5 matching bases. CDR1 is SEHNR, CDR2 FQNEAQ, per germline (reference sequence). This CDR3 spans 15 amino acids. V was trimmed by 4 bases and J by 4 bases, leaving 16 bases between them.

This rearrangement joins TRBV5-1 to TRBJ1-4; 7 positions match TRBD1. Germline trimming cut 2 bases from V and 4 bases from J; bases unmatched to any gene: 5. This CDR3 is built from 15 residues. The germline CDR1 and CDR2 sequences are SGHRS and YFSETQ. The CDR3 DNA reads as TGCGCCAGCAGCTTAGGACAGGAACTTAATGAAAAACTGTTTTTT. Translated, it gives CASSLGQELNEKLFF.

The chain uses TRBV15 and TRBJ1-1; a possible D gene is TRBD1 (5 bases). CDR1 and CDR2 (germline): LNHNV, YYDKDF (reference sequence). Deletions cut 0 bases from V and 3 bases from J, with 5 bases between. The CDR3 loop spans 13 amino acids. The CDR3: CATSREGDTEAFF. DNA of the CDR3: TGTGCCACCAGCAGAGAGGGGGACACTGAAGCTTTCTTT.

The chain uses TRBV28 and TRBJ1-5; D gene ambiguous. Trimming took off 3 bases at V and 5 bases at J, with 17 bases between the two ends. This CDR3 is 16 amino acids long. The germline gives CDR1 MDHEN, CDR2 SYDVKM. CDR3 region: CASSFRTELGHQPQHF. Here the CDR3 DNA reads TGTGCCAGCAGTTTTCGCACAGAGTTAGGCCATCAGCCCCAGCATTTT.

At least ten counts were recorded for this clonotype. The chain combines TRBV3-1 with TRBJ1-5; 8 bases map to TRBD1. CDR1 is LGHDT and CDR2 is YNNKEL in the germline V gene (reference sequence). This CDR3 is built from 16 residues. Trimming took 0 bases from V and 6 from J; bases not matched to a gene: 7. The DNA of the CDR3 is TGTGCCAGCAGCCAAGACATCTCAGGGGGCTCTCAGCCCCAGCATTTT. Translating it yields CASSQDISGGSQPQHF. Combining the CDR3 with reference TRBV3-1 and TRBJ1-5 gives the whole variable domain DTAVSQTPKYLVTQMGNDKSIKCEQNLGHDTMYWYKQDSKKFLKIMFSYNNKELIINETVPNRFSPKSPDKAHLNLHINSLELGDSAVYFCASSQDISGGSQPQHFGDGTRLSIL.

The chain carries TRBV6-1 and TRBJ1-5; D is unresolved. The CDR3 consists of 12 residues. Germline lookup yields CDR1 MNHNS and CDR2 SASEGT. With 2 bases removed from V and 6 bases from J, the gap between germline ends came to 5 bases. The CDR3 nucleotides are TGTGCCAGCAGTGAAAGGGTTCAGCCCCAGCATTTT. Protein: CASSERVQPQHF.

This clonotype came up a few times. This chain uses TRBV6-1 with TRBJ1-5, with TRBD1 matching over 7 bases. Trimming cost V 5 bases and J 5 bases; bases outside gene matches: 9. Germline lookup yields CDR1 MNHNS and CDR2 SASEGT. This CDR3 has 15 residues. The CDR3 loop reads CASSPGQELHQPQHF. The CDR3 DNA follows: TGTGCCAGCAGTCCCGGACAGGAGCTACATCAGCCCCAGCATTTT.

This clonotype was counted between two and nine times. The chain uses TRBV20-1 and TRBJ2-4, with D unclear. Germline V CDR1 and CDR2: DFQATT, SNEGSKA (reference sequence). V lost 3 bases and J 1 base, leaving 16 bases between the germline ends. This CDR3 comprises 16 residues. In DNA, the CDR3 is TGCAGTGCTAGTGGACGCCCAGATGTGGCCAAAAACATTCAGTACTTC. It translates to CSASGRPDVAKNIQYF.

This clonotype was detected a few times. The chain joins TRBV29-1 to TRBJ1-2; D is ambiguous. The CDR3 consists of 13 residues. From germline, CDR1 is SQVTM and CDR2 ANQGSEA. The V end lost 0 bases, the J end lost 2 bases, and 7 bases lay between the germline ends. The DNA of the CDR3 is TGCAGCGTTGAAGACGGGAACAACTATGGCTACACCTTC. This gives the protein CSVEDGNNYGYTF.

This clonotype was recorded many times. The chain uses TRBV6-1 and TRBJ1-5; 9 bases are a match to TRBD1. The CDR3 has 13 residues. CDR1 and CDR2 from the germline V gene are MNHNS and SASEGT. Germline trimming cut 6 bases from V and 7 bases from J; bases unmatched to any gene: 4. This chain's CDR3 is CASRDRGGQPQHF. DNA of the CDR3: TGTGCCAGCAGGGACAGGGGAGGACAGCCCCAGCATTTT.

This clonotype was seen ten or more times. CDR3 coding DNA: TGTGCCAGCAACTCTAGGGGGGGCACTGAAGCTTTCTTT. It codes for CASNSRGGTEAFF. This chain uses TRBV2 with TRBJ1-1; a weak D match, TRBD1 (6 bases). The CDR3 consists of 13 residues. Germline V CDR1 and CDR2: SNHLY, FYNNEI. V was pared by 7 bases and J by 4 bases, with 13 bases between.

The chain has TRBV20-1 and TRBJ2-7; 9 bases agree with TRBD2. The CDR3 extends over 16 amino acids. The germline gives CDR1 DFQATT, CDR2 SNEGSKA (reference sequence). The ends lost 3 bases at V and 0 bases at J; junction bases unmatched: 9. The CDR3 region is CSASYPSGRSSYEQYF. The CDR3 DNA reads TGCAGTGCTAGTTACCCGAGCGGGAGGAGCTCCTACGAGCAGTACTTC.

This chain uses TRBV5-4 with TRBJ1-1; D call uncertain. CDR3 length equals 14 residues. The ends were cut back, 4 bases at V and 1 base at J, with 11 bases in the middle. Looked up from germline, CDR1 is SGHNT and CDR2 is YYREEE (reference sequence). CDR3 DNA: TGTGCCAGCAGCCCCCCGGACGGGAACACTGAAGCTTTCTTT. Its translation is CASSPPDGNTEAFF.

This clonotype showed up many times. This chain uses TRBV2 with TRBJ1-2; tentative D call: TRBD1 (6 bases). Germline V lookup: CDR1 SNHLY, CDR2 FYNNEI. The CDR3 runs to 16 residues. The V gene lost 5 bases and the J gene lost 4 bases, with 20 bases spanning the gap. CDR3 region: CASSPTFLAGAYGYTF. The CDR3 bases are TGTGCCAGCAGTCCCACCTTTCTCGCAGGGGCCTATGGCTACACCTTC.

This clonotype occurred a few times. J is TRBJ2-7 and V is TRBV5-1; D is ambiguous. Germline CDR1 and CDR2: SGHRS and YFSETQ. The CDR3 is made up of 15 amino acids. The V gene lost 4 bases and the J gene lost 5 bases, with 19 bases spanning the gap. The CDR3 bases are TGCGCCAGCAGCCCTCAGTTAGGGTTGGAAAACGAGCAGTACTTC. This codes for CASSPQLGLENEQYF.

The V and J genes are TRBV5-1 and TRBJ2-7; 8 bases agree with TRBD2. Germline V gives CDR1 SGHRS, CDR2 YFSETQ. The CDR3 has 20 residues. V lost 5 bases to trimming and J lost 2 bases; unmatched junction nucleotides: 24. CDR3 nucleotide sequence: TGCGCCAGCAGTTTCATCCATCAGCGGGAGCGGCAAGGGGGTACCTACGAGCAGTACTTC. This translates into CASSFIHQRERQGGTYEQYF.

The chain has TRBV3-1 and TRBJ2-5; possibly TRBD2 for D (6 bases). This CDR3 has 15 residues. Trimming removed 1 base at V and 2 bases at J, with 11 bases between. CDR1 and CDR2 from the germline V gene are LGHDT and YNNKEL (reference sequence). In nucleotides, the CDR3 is TGTGCCAGCAGCCAAGGGGGACTGACTCAAGAGACCCAGTACTTC. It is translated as CASSQGGLTQETQYF.

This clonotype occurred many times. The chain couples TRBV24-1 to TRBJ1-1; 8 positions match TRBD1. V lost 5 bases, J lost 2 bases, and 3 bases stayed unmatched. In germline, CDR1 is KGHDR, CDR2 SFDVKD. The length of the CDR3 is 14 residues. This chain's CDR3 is CATSADRGNTEAFF. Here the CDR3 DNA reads TGTGCCACCAGTGCCGACAGGGGTAACACTGAAGCTTTCTTT.

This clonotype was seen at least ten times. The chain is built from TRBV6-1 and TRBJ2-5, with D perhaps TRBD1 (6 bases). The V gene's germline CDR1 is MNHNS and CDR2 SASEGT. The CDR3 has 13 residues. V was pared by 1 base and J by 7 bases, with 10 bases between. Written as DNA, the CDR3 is TGTGCCAGCAGTGAAGTCCAGGGGTGGACCCAGTACTTC. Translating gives CASSEVQGWTQYF.